This T cell receptor beta chain was recorded in a study of early T cells in non-severe SARS-CoV-2 infection. Whole-study context: The input, bulk RNA from unsorted whole blood, was sequenced, and chains were unpaired.

Attached unique molecular identifiers marked individual cDNA molecules. TCRdb recomputed calls from the 5' RACE reads with MiXCR, one row per CDR3 protein. The table includes under 45,000 distinct CDR3 sequences, under 8% detected once. This clonotype was counted a few times. Looked up from germline, CDR1 is KGHSH and CDR2 is LQKENI. The junction had 7 bases not matched to a gene; V was cut back by 5 bases and J by 3 bases. The CDR3 loop spans 15 amino acids. The sequences come from whole blood, collected at baseline. This clonotype originated in an adult who was a healthcare worker with PCR-confirmed SARS-CoV-2 infection or an uninfected control (not recorded which). V gene TRBV18 combines with J gene TRBJ1-5; 7 bases are shared with TRBD1. CDR3 in amino acids: CASSFDRAVNQPQHF. For the CDR3, the DNA is TGTGCCAGCTCATTCGACAGGGCCGTCAATCAGCCCCAGCATTTT.